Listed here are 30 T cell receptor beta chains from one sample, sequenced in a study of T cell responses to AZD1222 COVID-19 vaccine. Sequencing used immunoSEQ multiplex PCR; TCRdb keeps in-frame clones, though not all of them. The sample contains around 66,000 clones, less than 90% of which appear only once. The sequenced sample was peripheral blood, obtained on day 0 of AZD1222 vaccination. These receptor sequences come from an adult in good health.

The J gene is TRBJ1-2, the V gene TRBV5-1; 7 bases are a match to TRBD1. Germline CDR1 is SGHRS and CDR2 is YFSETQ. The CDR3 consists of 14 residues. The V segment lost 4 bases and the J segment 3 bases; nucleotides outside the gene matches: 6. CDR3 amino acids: CASSTTGDDYGYTF. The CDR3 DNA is TGCGCCAGCAGCACTACAGGGGACGACTATGGCTACACCTTC.

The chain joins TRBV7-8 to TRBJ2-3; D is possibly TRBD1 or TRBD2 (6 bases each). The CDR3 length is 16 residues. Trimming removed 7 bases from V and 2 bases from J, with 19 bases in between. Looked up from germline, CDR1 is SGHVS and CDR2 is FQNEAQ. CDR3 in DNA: TGTGCCAGCACCCCATTGGGGGGCGCCTCCACAGATACGCAGTATTTT. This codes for CASTPLGGASTDTQYF.

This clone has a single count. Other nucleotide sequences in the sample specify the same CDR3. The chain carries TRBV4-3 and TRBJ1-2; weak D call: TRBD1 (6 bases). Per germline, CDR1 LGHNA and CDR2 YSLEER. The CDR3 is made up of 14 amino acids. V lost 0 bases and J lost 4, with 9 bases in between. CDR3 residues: CASSQEGGGYGYTF. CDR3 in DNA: TGCGCCAGCAGCCAAGAGGGGGGCGGCTATGGCTACACCTTC.

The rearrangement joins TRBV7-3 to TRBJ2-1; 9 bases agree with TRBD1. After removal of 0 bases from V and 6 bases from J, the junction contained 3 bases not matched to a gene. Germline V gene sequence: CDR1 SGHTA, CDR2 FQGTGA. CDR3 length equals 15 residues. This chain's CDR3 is CASSLTGQGRNEQFF. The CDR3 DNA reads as TGTGCCAGCAGCTTAACGGGACAGGGCCGCAATGAGCAGTTCTTC.

The CDR3 loop reads CASSSQGSDTIYF. DNA for the CDR3: TGCGCCAGCAGCTCACAGGGATCGGACACCATATATTTT. The V and J genes are TRBV5-1 and TRBJ1-3, with a weak D call TRBD1 (6 bases). Germline V gene lookup returns CDR1 SGHRS and CDR2 YFSETQ. The CDR3 covers 13 residues. Trimming took 3 bases from V and 8 from J, leaving 12 bases between them.

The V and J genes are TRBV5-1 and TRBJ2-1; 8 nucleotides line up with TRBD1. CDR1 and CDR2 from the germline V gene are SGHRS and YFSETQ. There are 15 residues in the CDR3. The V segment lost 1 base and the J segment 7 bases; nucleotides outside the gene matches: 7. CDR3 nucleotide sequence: TGCGCCAGCAGCTTGACGGCAGGGGGCTTGAATGAGCAGTTCTTC. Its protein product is CASSLTAGGLNEQFF. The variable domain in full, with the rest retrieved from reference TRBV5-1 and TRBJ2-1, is KAGVTQTPRYLIKTRGQQVTLSCSPISGHRSVSWYQQTPGQGLQFLFEYFSETQRNKGNFPGRFSGRQFSNSRSEMNVSTLELGDSALYLCASSLTAGGLNEQFFGPGTRLTVL.

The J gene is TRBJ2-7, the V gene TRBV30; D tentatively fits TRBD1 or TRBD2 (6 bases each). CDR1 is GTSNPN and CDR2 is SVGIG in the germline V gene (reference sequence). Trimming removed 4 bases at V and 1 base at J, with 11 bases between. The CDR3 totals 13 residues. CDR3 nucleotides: TGTGCCTGGAAACAGGGAGGTTCCTACGAGCAGTACTTC. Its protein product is CAWKQGGSYEQYF. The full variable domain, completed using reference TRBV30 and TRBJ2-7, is SQTIHQWPATLVQPVGSPLSLECTVEGTSNPNLYWYRQAAGRGLQLLFYSVGIGQISSEVPQNLSASRPQDRQFILSSKKLLLSDSGFYLCAWKQGGSYEQYFGPGTRLTVT.

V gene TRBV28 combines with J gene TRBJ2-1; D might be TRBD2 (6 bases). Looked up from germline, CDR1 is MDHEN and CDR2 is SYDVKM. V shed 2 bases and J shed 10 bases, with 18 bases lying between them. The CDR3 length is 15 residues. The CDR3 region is CASSLPGTPVREQFF. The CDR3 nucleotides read TGTGCCAGCAGTTTACCTGGGACTCCCGTTAGGGAGCAGTTCTTC.

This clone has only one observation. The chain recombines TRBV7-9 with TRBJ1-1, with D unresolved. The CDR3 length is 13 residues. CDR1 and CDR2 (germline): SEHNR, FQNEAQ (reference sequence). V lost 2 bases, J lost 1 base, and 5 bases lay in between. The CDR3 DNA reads TGTGCCAGCAGCTTACTACAGAACACTGAAGCTTTCTTT. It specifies CASSLLQNTEAFF.

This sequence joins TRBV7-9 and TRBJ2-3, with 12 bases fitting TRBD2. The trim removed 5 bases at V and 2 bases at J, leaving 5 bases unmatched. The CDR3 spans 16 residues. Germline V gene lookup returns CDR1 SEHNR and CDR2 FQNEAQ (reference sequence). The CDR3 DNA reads TGTGCCAGCAGCACAGGGACTAGCGGGTACACAGATACGCAGTATTTT. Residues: CASSTGTSGYTDTQYF.

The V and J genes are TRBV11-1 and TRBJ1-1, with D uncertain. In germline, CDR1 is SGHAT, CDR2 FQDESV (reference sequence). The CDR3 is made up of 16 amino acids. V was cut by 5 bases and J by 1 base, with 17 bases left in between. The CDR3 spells CASSRYPGSGNTEAFF. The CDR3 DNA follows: TGTGCCAGCAGCCGATACCCGGGCTCGGGGAACACTGAAGCTTTCTTT.

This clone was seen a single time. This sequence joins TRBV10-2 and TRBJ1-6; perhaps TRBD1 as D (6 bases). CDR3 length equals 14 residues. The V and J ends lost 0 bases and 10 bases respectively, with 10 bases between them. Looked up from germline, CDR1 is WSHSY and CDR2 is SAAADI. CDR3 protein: CASSESRGYSPLHF. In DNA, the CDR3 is TGCGCCAGCAGTGAGTCGAGGGGGTACTCACCCCTCCACTTT.

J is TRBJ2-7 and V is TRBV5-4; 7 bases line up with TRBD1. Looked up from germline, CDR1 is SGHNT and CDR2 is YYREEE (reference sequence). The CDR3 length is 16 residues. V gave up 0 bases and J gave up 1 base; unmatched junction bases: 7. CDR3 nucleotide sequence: TGTGCCAGCAGCTTGGCCCGGGCAGGGGGATCCTACGAGCAGTACTTC. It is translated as CASSLARAGGSYEQYF.

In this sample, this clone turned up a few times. CDR3 nucleotides: TGTGCCAGCAGACAGGGGGCTGGAAACACCATATATTTT. This codes for CASRQGAGNTIYF. This sequence joins TRBV6-1 and TRBJ1-3; 8 nucleotides match TRBD1. CDR1 and CDR2 from the germline V gene are MNHNS and SASEGT. Losses at the gene ends were 6 bases for V and 2 bases for J; bases not matched to a gene: 0. This CDR3 has 13 amino acids.

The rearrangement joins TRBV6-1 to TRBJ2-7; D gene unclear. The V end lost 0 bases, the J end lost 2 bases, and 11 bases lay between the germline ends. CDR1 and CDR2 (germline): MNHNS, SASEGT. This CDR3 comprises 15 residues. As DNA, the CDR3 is TGTGCCAGCAGTGAAGCCCTAGAACCGGCCTACGAGCAGTACTTC. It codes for CASSEALEPAYEQYF.

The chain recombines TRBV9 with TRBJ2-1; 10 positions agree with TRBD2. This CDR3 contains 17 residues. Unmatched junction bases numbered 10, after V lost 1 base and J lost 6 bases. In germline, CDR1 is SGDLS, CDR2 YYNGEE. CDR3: CASSVLASGGRGNEQFF. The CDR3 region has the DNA TGTGCCAGCAGCGTATTGGCTAGCGGGGGCCGCGGCAATGAGCAGTTCTTC.

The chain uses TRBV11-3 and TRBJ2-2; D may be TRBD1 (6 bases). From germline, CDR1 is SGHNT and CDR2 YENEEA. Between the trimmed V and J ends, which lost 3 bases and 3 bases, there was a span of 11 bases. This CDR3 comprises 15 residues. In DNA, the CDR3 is TGTGCCAGCAGCTTGGTACAGGGCGACACCGGGGAGCTGTTTTTT. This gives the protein CASSLVQGDTGELFF.

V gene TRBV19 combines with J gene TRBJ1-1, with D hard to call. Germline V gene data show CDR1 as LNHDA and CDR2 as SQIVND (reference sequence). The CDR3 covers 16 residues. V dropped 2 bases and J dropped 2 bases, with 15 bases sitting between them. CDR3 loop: CASSILGSSPNTEAFF. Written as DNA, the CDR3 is TGTGCCAGTAGTATATTAGGGTCCTCGCCAAACACTGAAGCTTTCTTT. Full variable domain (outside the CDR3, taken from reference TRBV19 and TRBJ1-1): DGGITQSPKYLFRKEGQNVTLSCEQNLNHDAMYWYRQDPGQGLRLIYYSQIVNDFQKGDIAEGYSVSREKKESFPLTVTSAQKNPTAFYLCASSILGSSPNTEAFFGQGTRLTVV.

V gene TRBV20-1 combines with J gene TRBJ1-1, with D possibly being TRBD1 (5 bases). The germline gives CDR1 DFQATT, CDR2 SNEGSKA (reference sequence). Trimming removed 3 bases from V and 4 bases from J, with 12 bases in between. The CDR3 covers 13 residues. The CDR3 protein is CSASQGFFTEAFF. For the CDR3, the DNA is TGCAGTGCTAGTCAGGGCTTCTTCACTGAAGCTTTCTTT.

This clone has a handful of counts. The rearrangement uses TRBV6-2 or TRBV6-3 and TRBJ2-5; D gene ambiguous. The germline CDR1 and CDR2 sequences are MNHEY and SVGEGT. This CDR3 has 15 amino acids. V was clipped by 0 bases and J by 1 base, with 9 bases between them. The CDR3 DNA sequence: TGTGCCAGCAGTTACTCGAGACACCCCCAAGAGACCCAGTACTTC. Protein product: CASSYSRHPQETQYF.

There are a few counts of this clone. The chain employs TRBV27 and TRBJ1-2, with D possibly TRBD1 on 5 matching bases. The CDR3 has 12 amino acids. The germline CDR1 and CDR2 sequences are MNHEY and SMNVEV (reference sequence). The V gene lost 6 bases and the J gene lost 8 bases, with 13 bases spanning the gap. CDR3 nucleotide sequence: TGTGCCAGCAGAGCTCAGGGTGGCGGCTACACCTTC. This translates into CASRAQGGGYTF.

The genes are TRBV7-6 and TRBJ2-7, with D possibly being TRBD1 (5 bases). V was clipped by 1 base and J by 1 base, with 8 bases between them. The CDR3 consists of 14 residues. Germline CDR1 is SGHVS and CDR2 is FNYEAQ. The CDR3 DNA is TGTGCCAGCAGCTTAGGGGGCGCTTCCTACGAGCAGTACTTC. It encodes CASSLGGASYEQYF.

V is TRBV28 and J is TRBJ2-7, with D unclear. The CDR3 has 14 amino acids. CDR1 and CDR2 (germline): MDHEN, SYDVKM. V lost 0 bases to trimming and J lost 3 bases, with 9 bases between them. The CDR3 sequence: CASSLWVGSYEQYF. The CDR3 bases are TGTGCCAGCAGTTTATGGGTTGGAAGCTACGAGCAGTACTTC.

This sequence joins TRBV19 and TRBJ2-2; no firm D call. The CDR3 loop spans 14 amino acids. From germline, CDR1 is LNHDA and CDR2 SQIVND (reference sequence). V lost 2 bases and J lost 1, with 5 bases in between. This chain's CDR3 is CASSIKGNTGELFF. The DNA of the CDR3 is TGTGCCAGTAGTATAAAGGGGAACACCGGGGAGCTGTTTTTT.

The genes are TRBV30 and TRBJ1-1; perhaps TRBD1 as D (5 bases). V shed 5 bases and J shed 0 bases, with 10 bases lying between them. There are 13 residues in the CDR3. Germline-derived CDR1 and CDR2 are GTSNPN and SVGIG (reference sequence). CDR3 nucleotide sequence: TGTGCCTGGGTTAGAGGGGTGAACACTGAAGCTTTCTTT. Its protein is CAWVRGVNTEAFF.

CDR3 amino acids: CASSPSPAFSGANVLTF. CDR3 in DNA: TGTGCCAGCAGCCCCTCGCCGGCATTCTCTGGGGCCAACGTCCTGACTTTC. This chain connects TRBV21-1 to TRBJ2-6. TRBV21-1 is classified as a pseudogene. This CDR3 has 17 amino acids.

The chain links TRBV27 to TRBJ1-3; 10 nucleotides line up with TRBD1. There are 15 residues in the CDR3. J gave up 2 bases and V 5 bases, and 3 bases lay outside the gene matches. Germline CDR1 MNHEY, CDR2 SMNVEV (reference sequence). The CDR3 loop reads CASSPGTGAGNTIYF. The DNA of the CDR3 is TGTGCCAGCAGTCCAGGGACAGGGGCTGGAAACACCATATATTTT.

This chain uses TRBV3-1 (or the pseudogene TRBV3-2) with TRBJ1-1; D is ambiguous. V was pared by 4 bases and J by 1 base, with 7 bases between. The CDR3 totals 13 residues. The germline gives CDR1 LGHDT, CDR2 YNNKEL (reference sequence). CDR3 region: CASSPRGNTEAFF. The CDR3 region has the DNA TGTGCCAGCAGCCCACGGGGGAACACTGAAGCTTTCTTT.

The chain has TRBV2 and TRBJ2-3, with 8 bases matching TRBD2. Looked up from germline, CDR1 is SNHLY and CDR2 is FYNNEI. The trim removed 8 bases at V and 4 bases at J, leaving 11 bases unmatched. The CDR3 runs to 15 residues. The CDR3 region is CASGLVGLAADTQYF. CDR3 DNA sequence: TGTGCCAGCGGCCTCGTCGGACTAGCCGCAGATACGCAGTATTTT.

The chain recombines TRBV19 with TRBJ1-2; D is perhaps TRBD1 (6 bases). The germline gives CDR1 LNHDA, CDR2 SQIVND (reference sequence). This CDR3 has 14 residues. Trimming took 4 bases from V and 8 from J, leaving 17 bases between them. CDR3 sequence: CASSRHRDAMGYTF. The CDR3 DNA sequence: TGTGCCAGTAGTAGGCACAGGGATGCGATGGGCTACACCTTC.